The T cell receptor (beta chain) under discussion was sequenced for a study of control samples from healthy donors and cancer patients. The CDR3 contains 13 residues. Per the germline V gene, CDR1 is SSHAT and CDR2 is FNYEAQ (reference sequence). The trim removed 1 base at V and 10 bases at J, leaving 2 bases unmatched. TCRdb's table, derived via immunoSEQ multiplex PCR, lists solely in-frame clones and lacks some. The sample includes 70,000 to 85,000 clones, roughly 88% of them seen just once. Input material: PBMCs. The sequence was collected from a man aged 60 to 69 with head and neck cancer. V gene TRBV7-7 combines with J gene TRBJ2-1, with 9 bases aligning to TRBD2. CDR3 DNA: TGTGCCAGCAGCTTAGAAGCGGGAGGAGAGCAGTTCTTC. This encodes CASSLEAGGEQFF.